This T cell receptor (beta chain) was recovered during a study of cytomegalovirus exposure and HLA in healthy donors. Study-level findings and limits: It was in a later analysis that TCR association rates were seen to vary by HLA locus, highest for DRB1 and lowest for HLA-C.

All the people who gave samples were healthy bone marrow donors. Whereas donors were nominally healthy upon sampling, unrecorded immune exposures were probable. The table lists this clone with a few counts. Its specificity is unknown. The PCR ran on 60 Vbeta and 13 Jbeta primers. TCRdb's copy holds only in-frame clones and misses some; the assay was immunoSEQ multiplex PCR. The sample has about 120,000 clones, around 84% seen once. CDR1 is SGHDT and CDR2 is YYEEEE in the germline V gene. Trimming pared 4 bases from V and 0 bases from J, leaving 8 bases between. The CDR3 totals 15 residues. The chain couples TRBV5-6 to TRBJ2-6; no definite D call. The receptor comes from a woman aged 30 to 39 in good health and CMV-seronegative. The sample comprised PBMCs. The CDR3 region has the DNA TGTGCCAGCAGCCAAGAGAGCTCTGGGGCCAACGTCCTGACTTTC. Protein: CASSQESSGANVLTF.